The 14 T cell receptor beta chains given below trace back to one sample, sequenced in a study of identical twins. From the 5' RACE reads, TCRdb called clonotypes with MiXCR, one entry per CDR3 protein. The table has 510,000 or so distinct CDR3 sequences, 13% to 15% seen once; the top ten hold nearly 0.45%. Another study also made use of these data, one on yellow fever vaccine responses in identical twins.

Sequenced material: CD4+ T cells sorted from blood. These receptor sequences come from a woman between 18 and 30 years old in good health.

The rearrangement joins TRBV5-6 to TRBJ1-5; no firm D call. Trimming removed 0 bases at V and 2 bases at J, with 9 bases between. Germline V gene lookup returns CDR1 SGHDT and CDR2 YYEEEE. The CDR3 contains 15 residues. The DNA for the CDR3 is TGTGCCAGCAGCTTGGGACCAGCCGGCAATCAGCCCCAGCATTTT. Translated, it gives CASSLGPAGNQPQHF.

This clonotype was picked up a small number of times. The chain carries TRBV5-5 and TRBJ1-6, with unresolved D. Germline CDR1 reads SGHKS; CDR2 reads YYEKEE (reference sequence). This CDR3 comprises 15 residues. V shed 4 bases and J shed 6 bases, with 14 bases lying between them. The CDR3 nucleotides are TGTGCCAGCAGCAATACCGGGAATAGTAATTCACCCCTCCACTTT. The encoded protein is CASSNTGNSNSPLHF. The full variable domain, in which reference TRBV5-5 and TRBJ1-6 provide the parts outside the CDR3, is DAGVTQSPTHLIKTRGQQVTLRCSPISGHKSVSWYQQVLGQGPQFIFQYYEKEERGRGNFPDRFSARQFPNYSSELNVNALLLGDSALYLCASSNTGNSNSPLHFGNGTRLTVT.

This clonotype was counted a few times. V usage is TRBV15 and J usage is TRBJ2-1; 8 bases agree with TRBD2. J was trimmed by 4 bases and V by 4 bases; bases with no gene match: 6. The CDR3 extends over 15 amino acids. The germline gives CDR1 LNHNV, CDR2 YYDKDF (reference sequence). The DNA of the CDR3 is TGTGCCACCAGCAAACCGGGGGGGGTTTACAATGAGCAGTTCTTC. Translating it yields CATSKPGGVYNEQFF.

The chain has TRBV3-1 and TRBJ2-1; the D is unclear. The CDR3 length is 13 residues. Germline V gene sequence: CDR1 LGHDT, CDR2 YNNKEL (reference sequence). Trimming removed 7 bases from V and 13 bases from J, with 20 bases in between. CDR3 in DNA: TGTGCCAGCAACCACTTCCGCTGTCAAGTCCAGTTCTTC. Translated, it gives CASNHFRCQVQFF.

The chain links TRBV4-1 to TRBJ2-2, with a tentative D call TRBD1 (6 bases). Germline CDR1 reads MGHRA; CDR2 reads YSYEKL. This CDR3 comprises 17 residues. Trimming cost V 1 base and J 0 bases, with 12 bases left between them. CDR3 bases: TGCGCCAGCAGCCAAGGGAATGGACAGACGAACACCGGGGAGCTGTTTTTT. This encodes CASSQGNGQTNTGELFF.

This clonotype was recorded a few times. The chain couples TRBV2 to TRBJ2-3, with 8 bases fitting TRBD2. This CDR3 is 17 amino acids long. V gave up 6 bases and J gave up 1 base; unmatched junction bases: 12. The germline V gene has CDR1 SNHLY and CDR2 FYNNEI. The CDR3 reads CASRPWERGIGTDTQYF. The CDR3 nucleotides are TGTGCCAGCAGGCCATGGGAGCGGGGGATCGGCACAGATACGCAGTATTTT.

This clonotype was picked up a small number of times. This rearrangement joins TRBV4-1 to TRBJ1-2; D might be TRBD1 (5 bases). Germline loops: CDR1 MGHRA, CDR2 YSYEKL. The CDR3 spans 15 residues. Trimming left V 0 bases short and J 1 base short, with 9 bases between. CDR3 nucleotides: TGCGCCAGCAGCCAAGAAACGACAGTTAACTATGGCTACACCTTC. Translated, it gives CASSQETTVNYGYTF.

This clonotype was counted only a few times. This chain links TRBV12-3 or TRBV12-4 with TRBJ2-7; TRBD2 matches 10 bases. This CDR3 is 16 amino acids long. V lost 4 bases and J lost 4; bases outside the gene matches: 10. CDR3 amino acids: CASSSLAGTKFYEQYF. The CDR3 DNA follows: TGTGCCAGCAGTTCACTAGCGGGGACTAAGTTTTACGAGCAGTACTTC.

This CDR3 reads CATSSLGLAEAVSYNEQFF. In DNA, the CDR3 is TGTGCCACCAGCAGCCTGGGACTAGCGGAGGCTGTATCCTACAATGAGCAGTTCTTC. The chain is built from TRBV15 and TRBJ2-1; 11 bases match TRBD2. V was pared by 3 bases and J by 1 base, with 11 bases of the junction left unmatched. The CDR3 spans 19 residues. CDR1 is LNHNV and CDR2 is YYDKDF in the germline V gene (reference sequence).

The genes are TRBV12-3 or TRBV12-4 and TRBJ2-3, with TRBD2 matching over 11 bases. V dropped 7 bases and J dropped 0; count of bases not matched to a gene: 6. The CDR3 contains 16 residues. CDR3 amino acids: CASKATSGMSTDTQYF. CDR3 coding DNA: TGTGCCAGCAAGGCGACTAGCGGGATGAGCACAGATACGCAGTATTTT.

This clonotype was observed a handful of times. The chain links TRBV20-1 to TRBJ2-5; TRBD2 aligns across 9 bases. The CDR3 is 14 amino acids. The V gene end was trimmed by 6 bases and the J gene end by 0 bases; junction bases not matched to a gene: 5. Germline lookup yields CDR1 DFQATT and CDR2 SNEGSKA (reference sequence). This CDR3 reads CSAAGGGNQETQYF. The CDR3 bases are TGCAGTGCCGCGGGGGGGGGAAACCAAGAGACCCAGTACTTC.

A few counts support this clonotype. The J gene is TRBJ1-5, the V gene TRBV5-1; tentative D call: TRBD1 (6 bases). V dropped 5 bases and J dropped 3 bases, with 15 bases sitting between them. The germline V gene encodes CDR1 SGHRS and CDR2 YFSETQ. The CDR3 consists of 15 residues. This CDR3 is CASRPTGLNNQPQHF. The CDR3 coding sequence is TGCGCCAGCAGGCCTACAGGGCTGAACAATCAGCCCCAGCATTTT.

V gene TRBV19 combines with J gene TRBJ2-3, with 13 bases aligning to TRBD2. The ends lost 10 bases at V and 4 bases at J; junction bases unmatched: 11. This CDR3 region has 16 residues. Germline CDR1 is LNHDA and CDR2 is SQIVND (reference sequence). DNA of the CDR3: TGTGCCACTCAATACCGACTAGCGGGGGGCTCAGATACGCAGTATTTT. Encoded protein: CATQYRLAGGSDTQYF.

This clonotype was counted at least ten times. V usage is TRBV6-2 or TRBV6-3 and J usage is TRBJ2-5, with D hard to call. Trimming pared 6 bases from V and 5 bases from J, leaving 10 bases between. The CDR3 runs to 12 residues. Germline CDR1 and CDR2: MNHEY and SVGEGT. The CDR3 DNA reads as TGTGCCAGCAGCCTAAGTTTTGAGACCCAGTACTTC. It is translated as CASSLSFETQYF.